The following is a TCR beta chain sequence with its context. Its recognized antigen is unknown. Nothing much larger sits one base from this clone, and base qualities are not available. V is clipped by 6 bases and J by 6 bases, and the sequence between their germline boundaries is 14 bases long. CDR1 and CDR2 are read off the germline V gene as SQVTM and ANQGSEA. The cysteine opens and the phenylalanine closes a CDR3 of 12 amino acids. Just the 36-base CDR3 DNA is kept, in frame starting at base 1. The data derive from a study of shared clonotypes between healthy human individuals (dated by TCRdb to 2019 to 2021). Study-wide context: A few men and a couple of women, aged 18 to 49 years, made up the cohort. Per donor, three plates each were used for CD4 naive and CD4 memory, two for CD8 naive, and one for CD8 memory. To estimate repertoire size and how much clonotype sharing occurs between individuals, the study deeply sequenced the blood TCR repertoires of about five healthy adults. To increase sequencing depth and limit assay-specific biases, TCR repertoire library preparation and sequencing were carried out by different laboratories using diverse techniques. Between about 0.94 and 10 billion PBMCs per donor were obtained by leukapheresis.

Study-wide findings and limitations: Based on pairwise subsampling, the degree of clonotype sharing among donors was expected to be affected by sequencing depth. Sharing across several donors was observed for 4.5% to 6.5% of naive CD4, 3.5% of naive CD8, around 2.5% of memory CD4, and around 0.44% of memory CD8 clonotypes. Only blood was sampled, and tissue TCR repertoires likely differ from those in blood. Because the study included a small number of donors, the genetic and exposure-history diversity represented was limited. Clonotypes shared by all four sorted-subset donors showed higher generation probabilities than non-shared clonotypes. Naive subsets generally had larger estimated clonotype richness than memory subsets did. Incomplete sequencing was indicated by rarefaction of sorted-subset datasets, despite the large sequencing depth.

Using the deep immunoSEQ assay, TCR CDR3 regions were amplified from genomic DNA by multiplex PCR. Extracted genomic DNA from each cell subset was distributed evenly across all wells of several immunoSEQ 96-well plates, and each plate was treated as a replicate. Each replicate PCR for sorted subsets received around 200 ng genomic DNA, equal to around 32,000 T cell genomes. Purified libraries were measured with a Qubit 3.0 fluorometer, size-checked on a Bioanalyzer 2100, and measured again with the KAPA Library Quantification kit. A separate single-read 150-cycle Illumina NextSeq 550 flow cell was used to sequence each immunoSEQ 96-well plate. The published analysis was carried out like this. Because the immunoSEQ output included only junctional sequences and no quality scores, the filtering could not be the same as the filtering used for full-length reads. To assign V/J genes and CDR3, sequences were annotated against IMGT germline references using PyIR, a Python wrapper for IgBLAST v1.9. Reads were removed for weak V/J assignments (E-value above 1e-6), missing CDR3, stop codons, out-of-frame junctions, or ambiguous translated residues. V3J clonotypes were defined as sequences sharing an identical inferred V gene, J gene, and CDR3 amino acid sequence. To compute the percentage overlap between repertoires, the number of shared unique clonotypes was divided by the size of the smaller repertoire. Richness of each repertoire was evaluated using RTK rarefaction, the Chao1 estimator, and Recon v2.1 estimates of unobserved clonotypes. Generation probabilities were computed with OLGA for all TCRbeta clonotypes obtained by the gDNA method from several donors. Not all clones reach the TCRdb copy of this immuneACCESS table, which keeps in-frame sequences only. Checked studies attribute under half of the gap to unresolved V genes and leave the rest unexplained. That table gives V, J and clone size, and the DNA gave D and trimming. The sample yields roughly 2,000,000 clones; roughly 95% were counted once. More than 1.5% of the sample comes from the top ten.

CD8 naive samples were CD45RO-negative cells positively selected for CCR7, giving a CD45RA+CCR7+ population that excluded TemRA cells. The donors were healthy, HIV-negative adults with no recently reported acute infections or vaccinations. Every donor was a Caucasian adult living in Nashville, Tennessee, USA. Blood was collected by leukapheresis, and PBMCs were isolated by Ficoll-Histopaque density gradient centrifugation and then cryopreserved in liquid nitrogen vapor phase. Analytical flow cytometry was used to check the purity and quantity of every magnetically sorted T cell population. Genomic DNA was isolated from each sorted fraction and quantified by UV absorbance on a Nanodrop 2000c.

The rearranged chain carries TRBV29-1 and TRBJ1-1; 6 matching bases give a weak D call of TRBD1. Material: naive CD8+ T cells from PBMCs. What this sample's cell subset or site label stands for: CD45RA+CCR7+. The source of this sequence is a man aged 18 to 30 in good health. Some clones in this sample may be carry-over from other donors' samples. The CDR3 protein is CSVGGPGPEAFF. The bases are TGCAGCGTGGGGGGCCCGGGGCCTGAAGCTTTCTTT.